This T cell receptor (beta chain) was sequenced in a study of metastatic and nonmetastatic thyroid tumors. This clone qualifies as medium-sized. Via MiXCR, TCRdb re-called the PCR reads. The table includes some 5,000 clones, roughly a sixth detected once. V was cut by 5 bases and J by 4 bases, with 12 bases left in between. Germline CDR1 and CDR2: SEHNR and FQNEAQ (reference sequence). There are 15 residues in the CDR3. All patients were untreated before thyroid surgery. This clonotype was sampled from a female donor with papillary thyroid cancer or a benign thyroid nodule (not recorded which). Some clones in this sample may be carry-over from other donors' samples. This rearrangement joins TRBV7-9 to TRBJ1-6, with D tentatively TRBD1 (5 bases). Sequenced material: adjacent normal tissue. The CDR3 protein is CASSPQGVYNSPLHF. CDR3 nucleotide sequence: TGTGCCAGCAGCCCTCAGGGAGTATATAATTCACCCCTCCACTTT.